A selection of T cell receptor beta chains follows, all from one sample in a study of shared clonotypes between healthy human individuals. This table comes from immunoSEQ multiplex PCR, and its TCRdb copy is limited to in-frame clones, with some not included. This sample has about 110,000 clones, with 68% found just once. The sequencing input was memory CD8+ T cells sorted from blood. These receptors all stem from a woman younger than 45 in good health. The CDR3 runs from the conserved cysteine through the conserved F or W. The order of the fields is clone size, V gene, D gene, J gene, CDR3 DNA, CDR3 protein. D genes are given only for firm matches. The size entry is marked missing in some rows and otherwise reads once, few, many or a size class.

clone size: many; V gene: TRBV27; D gene: TRBD2; J gene: TRBJ2-7; CDR3 DNA: TGTGCCAGCAAGACTAGCGGGATACCCTCCTACGAGCAGTACTTC; CDR3 protein: CASKTSGIPSYEQYF
clone size: once; V gene: TRBV7-6; D gene: TRBD1; J gene: TRBJ2-7; CDR3 DNA: TGTGCCAGCAGCTTAGGCGTGGGCCCGGGACAGGGTCGAGAGCAGTACTTC; CDR3 protein: CASSLGVGPGQGREQYF
clone size: NA; V gene: TRBV6-1; D gene: TRBD1; J gene: TRBJ1-4; CDR3 DNA: TGTGCCAGCAGTGAAACAGGGGCGGGAAGCCCTAATGAAAAACTGTTTTTT; CDR3 protein: CASSETGAGSPNEKLFF
clone size: NA; V gene: TRBV5-5; D gene: TRBD1; J gene: TRBJ1-3; CDR3 DNA: TGTGCCAGCAGCTCCTGGGACAGGGTAGACGGAAACACCATATATTTT; CDR3 protein: CASSSWDRVDGNTIYF
clone size: NA; V gene: TRBV28; D gene: TRBD2; J gene: TRBJ2-3; CDR3 DNA: TGTGCCAGCAGTTTTGTCCATCGGCCCCCCCAACTAGCGGGAGGGCCGGCTAGCACAGATACGCAGTATTTT; CDR3 protein: CASSFVHRPPQLAGGPASTDTQYF
clone size: NA; V gene: TRBV7-9; D gene: NA; J gene: TRBJ2-2; CDR3 DNA: TGTGCCAGCATCCCGACTCAGGGATGGTTCGGCACCGGGGAGCTGTTTTTT; CDR3 protein: CASIPTQGWFGTGELFF
clone size: NA; V gene: TRBV6-6; D gene: TRBD1; J gene: TRBJ1-2; CDR3 DNA: TGTGCCAGCAGTTACTCCGACAGGGGGGACTATGGCTACACCTTC; CDR3 protein: CASSYSDRGDYGYTF
clone size: NA; V gene: TRBV30; D gene: NA; J gene: TRBJ1-2; CDR3 DNA: TGTGCCTGGAGTGGTTTTGGGGAATCCGCAGGGGATGGCTACACCTTC; CDR3 protein: CAWSGFGESAGDGYTF
clone size: NA; V gene: TRBV19; D gene: TRBD1; J gene: TRBJ1-5; CDR3 DNA: TGTGCCAGTAGTATAGTCCCCGGTCGGGACAGGGTCAATCAGCCCCAGCATTTT; CDR3 protein: CASSIVPGRDRVNQPQHF
clone size: NA; V gene: TRBV4-1; D gene: TRBD1; J gene: TRBJ2-1; CDR3 DNA: TGCGCCAGCAGCCAAGGACCGGACAGGTTGGACAATGAGCAGTTCTTC; CDR3 protein: CASSQGPDRLDNEQFF
clone size: once; V gene: TRBV15; D gene: TRBD2; J gene: TRBJ2-7; CDR3 DNA: TGTGCCACCAGCAGGGGACTAGCGGGCTCCTACGAGCAGTACTTC; CDR3 protein: CATSRGLAGSYEQYF
clone size: NA; V gene: TRBV10-1; D gene: TRBD2; J gene: TRBJ2-5; CDR3 DNA: TGCGCCAGCAGTGAGATAGCGGGGGTCGACCAAGAGACCCAGTACTTC; CDR3 protein: CASSEIAGVDQETQYF
clone size: NA; V gene: TRBV28; D gene: NA; J gene: TRBJ2-7; CDR3 DNA: TGTGCCAGCAGGGGCGGGACAGGGGGAACTAGCGGGATCTACGAGCAGTACTTC; CDR3 protein: CASRGGTGGTSGIYEQYF
clone size: NA; V gene: TRBV11-2; D gene: TRBD2; J gene: TRBJ2-3; CDR3 DNA: TGTGCCAGCAGCTTCGACCCGGGAGCTAGCGGGATTGCAGATACGCAGTATTTT; CDR3 protein: CASSFDPGASGIADTQYF
clone size: NA; V gene: TRBV7-2; D gene: NA; J gene: TRBJ1-1; CDR3 DNA: TGTGCCAGCAGCTTAGCGTTCTCGATGTCCCCGGGAGCTTTCTTT; CDR3 protein: CASSLAFSMSPGAFF
clone size: NA; V gene: TRBV19; D gene: NA; J gene: TRBJ1-1; CDR3 DNA: TGTGCCAGTAGTATATGGTCTGAATTTGAAGCTTTCTTT; CDR3 protein: CASSIWSEFEAFF
clone size: NA; V gene: TRBV7-2; D gene: TRBD2; J gene: TRBJ2-2; CDR3 DNA: TGTGCCAGCAGGACTAGCGGGGACACCGGGGAGCTGTTTTTT; CDR3 protein: CASRTSGDTGELFF
clone size: NA; V gene: TRBV12-1; D gene: NA; J gene: TRBJ2-1; CDR3 DNA: TGTGCCAGCAGCTCCAACAGGGACAATGAGCAGTTCTTC; CDR3 protein: CASSSNRDNEQFF
clone size: NA; V gene: TRBV27; D gene: TRBD1; J gene: TRBJ2-7; CDR3 DNA: TGTGCCAGCAGTTTATTGGGACAGGGCCACGAGCAGTACTTC; CDR3 protein: CASSLLGQGHEQYF
clone size: NA; V gene: TRBV7-9; D gene: NA; J gene: TRBJ2-7; CDR3 DNA: TGTGCCAGCAGCTCGTGGACTTCCTACGAGCAGTACTTC; CDR3 protein: CASSSWTSYEQYF
clone size: once; V gene: TRBV28; D gene: NA; J gene: TRBJ1-2; CDR3 DNA: TGTGCTATCGAGGGGCTAACACAAAAAACTAACTATGGCTACACCTTC; CDR3 protein: CAIEGLTQKTNYGYTF
clone size: many; V gene: TRBV13; D gene: TRBD1; J gene: TRBJ2-1; CDR3 DNA: TGTGCCAGCAGCTTATCGCATTTACAGGGGCTGAGCTCCTACAATGAGCAGTTCTTC; CDR3 protein: CASSLSHLQGLSSYNEQFF
clone size: many; V gene: TRBV5-1; D gene: TRBD1; J gene: TRBJ1-1; CDR3 DNA: TGCGCCAGCGTCATCGGGACAGGGGGTACTGAAGCTTTCTTT; CDR3 protein: CASVIGTGGTEAFF
clone size: once; V gene: TRBV5-1; D gene: NA; J gene: TRBJ1-5; CDR3 DNA: TGCGCCAGCAGCTTGGATGGCAGGGGAAGCAATCAGCCCCAGCATTTT; CDR3 protein: CASSLDGRGSNQPQHF
clone size: NA; V gene: TRBV28; D gene: TRBD1; J gene: TRBJ2-7; CDR3 DNA: TGTGCCAGCAGATTTGGGGACAGGCTATATTCCTGGCAGTACTTC; CDR3 protein: CASRFGDRLYSWQYF
clone size: few; V gene: TRBV19; D gene: TRBD1; J gene: TRBJ1-5; CDR3 DNA: TGTGCCAGTACCCGACAGGGCCCCAGGTCGGGTAGCAATCAGCCCCAGCATTTT; CDR3 protein: CASTRQGPRSGSNQPQHF
clone size: NA; V gene: TRBV5-5; D gene: TRBD2; J gene: TRBJ2-7; CDR3 DNA: TGTGCCAGCAGCAGACTAGCGGGTCACGAGCAGTACTTC; CDR3 protein: CASSRLAGHEQYF
clone size: few; V gene: TRBV6-1; D gene: NA; J gene: TRBJ1-2; CDR3 DNA: TGTGCCAGCAATAGAGGGGCCTATGGCTACACCTTC; CDR3 protein: CASNRGAYGYTF
clone size: NA; V gene: TRBV29-1; D gene: NA; J gene: TRBJ2-7; CDR3 DNA: TGCAGCGTTGTTCCCCCGAACCTCTACGAGCAGTACTTC; CDR3 protein: CSVVPPNLYEQYF
clone size: once; V gene: TRBV7-9; D gene: TRBD2; J gene: TRBJ2-7; CDR3 DNA: TGTGCCAGCAGCGCTACTAGCGGCCAAAACTACGAGCAGTACTTC; CDR3 protein: CASSATSGQNYEQYF
clone size: NA; V gene: TRBV5-1; D gene: TRBD1; J gene: TRBJ1-1; CDR3 DNA: TGCGCCAGCAGCGAAGGACAGGACCCGAGTAGGGCTTTCTTT; CDR3 protein: CASSEGQDPSRAFF
clone size: few; V gene: TRBV6-1; D gene: NA; J gene: TRBJ1-1; CDR3 DNA: TGTGCCAGCAGTGAAGAGGGGAACGGGTTCACTGAAGCTTTCTTT; CDR3 protein: CASSEEGNGFTEAFF
clone size: few; V gene: TRBV5-1; D gene: TRBD1; J gene: TRBJ2-7; CDR3 DNA: TGCGCCAGCAGCCAGGGGACAGGGGGTCAGGAGCAGTACTTC; CDR3 protein: CASSQGTGGQEQYF
clone size: NA; V gene: TRBV7-6; D gene: NA; J gene: TRBJ1-1; CDR3 DNA: TGTGCCAGCAGCTTAGAGCGGGGGGGGTTCCCTGAAGCTTTCTTT; CDR3 protein: CASSLERGGFPEAFF
clone size: NA; V gene: TRBV5-6; D gene: TRBD1; J gene: TRBJ2-7; CDR3 DNA: TGTGCCAGCAGCCTCGTAGGACAGGGGCGTCAGTACTTC; CDR3 protein: CASSLVGQGRQYF
clone size: many; V gene: TRBV20-1; D gene: NA; J gene: TRBJ2-5; CDR3 DNA: TGCAGTGGGGAGACCCAGTACTTC; CDR3 protein: CSGETQYF
clone size: NA; V gene: TRBV19; D gene: NA; J gene: TRBJ2-7; CDR3 DNA: TGTGCCAGTAGTTCCTTCGTGGCCTACGAGCAGTACTTC; CDR3 protein: CASSSFVAYEQYF
clone size: few; V gene: TRBV6-4; D gene: TRBD2; J gene: TRBJ2-1; CDR3 DNA: TGTGCCAGCAGTCTACTAGCGGGAGTAGGCAATGAGCAGTTCTTC; CDR3 protein: CASSLLAGVGNEQFF
clone size: NA; V gene: TRBV27; D gene: TRBD1; J gene: TRBJ2-3; CDR3 DNA: TGTGCCAGCAGTTTACCCTTCGACAGGGAGACGCAGTATTTT; CDR3 protein: CASSLPFDRETQYF
clone size: once; V gene: TRBV19; D gene: NA; J gene: TRBJ2-7; CDR3 DNA: TGTGCAAGTAGTATCGCGGGACCGACCTACGAGCAGTACTTC; CDR3 protein: CASSIAGPTYEQYF
clone size: NA; V gene: TRBV28; D gene: NA; J gene: TRBJ1-5; CDR3 DNA: TGTGCCAGCACCCGGGAGGGCAATCAGCCCCAGCATTTT; CDR3 protein: CASTREGNQPQHF
clone size: many; V gene: TRBV6-1; D gene: TRBD1; J gene: TRBJ2-7; CDR3 DNA: TGTGCCAGCAGTGGGGACAGGGGAGCCCCCTACGAGCAGTACTTC; CDR3 protein: CASSGDRGAPYEQYF
clone size: NA; V gene: TRBV7-2; D gene: TRBD2; J gene: TRBJ2-1; CDR3 DNA: TGTGCCAGCAGCCGACGCGGGACTAGTCGATATGAGCAGTTCTTC; CDR3 protein: CASSRRGTSRYEQFF
clone size: NA; V gene: TRBV11-2; D gene: NA; J gene: TRBJ2-7; CDR3 DNA: TGTGCCAGCAGCTTATTTTTACAGGCTTCCTCCTACGAGCAGTACTTC; CDR3 protein: CASSLFLQASSYEQYF
clone size: once; V gene: TRBV23-1; D gene: TRBD1; J gene: TRBJ1-4; CDR3 DNA: TGCGCCAGCAGTCCTTCCTCGGGACAGGGATCAACTAATGAAAAACTGTTTTTT; CDR3 protein: CASSPSSGQGSTNEKLFF
clone size: many; V gene: TRBV6-1; D gene: NA; J gene: TRBJ2-2; CDR3 DNA: TGTGCCAGCAGTGGGGATAGCGCAGCCGGGGAGCTGTTTTTT; CDR3 protein: CASSGDSAAGELFF
clone size: few; V gene: TRBV25-1; D gene: NA; J gene: TRBJ2-7; CDR3 DNA: TGTGCCAGCAGTGGCCTGGGTTCGACAGTTAATTCCTACGAGCAGTACTTC; CDR3 protein: CASSGLGSTVNSYEQYF
clone size: once; V gene: TRBV29-1; D gene: TRBD1; J gene: TRBJ2-6; CDR3 DNA: TGCAGCGTTGAAGATGGGGGACAGAAACCCGGCTCTGGGGCCAACGTCCTGACTTTC; CDR3 protein: CSVEDGGQKPGSGANVLTF